A selection of T cell receptor beta chains follows, all from one sample in a study of shared clonotypes between healthy human individuals. The assay was immunoSEQ multiplex PCR, and TCRdb's table has in-frame clones only and misses some. The data show roughly 2,300,000 clones, roughly 92% seen once. Source material: naive CD4+ T cells from PBMCs. These receptors were taken from a man aged 18-30 years in good health. Some clones in this sample may be carry-over from other donors' samples. Both conserved end residues are part of each CDR3. A D gene is named only where the DNA matches it firmly. For some rows the clone size is stated as once, few or many, or as a class when expanded; others skip it.

v_gene: TRBV7-3; d_gene: TRBD1; j_gene: TRBJ1-1; abundance: -; CDR3nt: TGTGCCAGCAGCTTAACGGGGACAGGGGGCCTTGTGGGCACTGAAGCTTTCTTT; CDR3aa: CASSLTGTGGLVGTEAFF
v_gene: TRBV5-1; d_gene: -; j_gene: TRBJ1-2; abundance: -; CDR3nt: TGCGCCAGCAGCTTGCGTGGACAGAACTATGGCTACACCTTC; CDR3aa: CASSLRGQNYGYTF
v_gene: TRBV28; d_gene: -; j_gene: TRBJ1-1; abundance: -; CDR3nt: TGTGCCAGCAGTCCTGAGGGACTCCAACGGAACACTGAAGCTTTCTTT; CDR3aa: CASSPEGLQRNTEAFF
v_gene: TRBV6-5; d_gene: -; j_gene: TRBJ1-3; abundance: -; CDR3nt: TGTGCCAGCAGTTGGTATCAGAGCCCTGGAAACACCATATATTTT; CDR3aa: CASSWYQSPGNTIYF
v_gene: TRBV19; d_gene: -; j_gene: TRBJ1-2; abundance: once; CDR3nt: TGTGCCAGTGCCCGCGGTGGGGGCGCTAACTATGGCTACACCTTC; CDR3aa: CASARGGGANYGYTF
v_gene: TRBV7-9; d_gene: -; j_gene: TRBJ2-7; abundance: -; CDR3nt: TGTGCCAGCAGCTTAGGGGGCAGGATGAACTACGAGCAGTACTTC; CDR3aa: CASSLGGRMNYEQYF
v_gene: TRBV28; d_gene: -; j_gene: TRBJ1-3; abundance: -; CDR3nt: TGTGCCAGCAGTTTGGTCGGGGGAGACTCTGGAAACACCATATATTTT; CDR3aa: CASSLVGGDSGNTIYF
v_gene: TRBV6-5; d_gene: -; j_gene: TRBJ2-7; abundance: -; CDR3nt: TGTGCCAGCAGCCTAGGGCCTCTCTACGAGCAGTACTTC; CDR3aa: CASSLGPLYEQYF
v_gene: TRBV7-3; d_gene: -; j_gene: TRBJ2-1; abundance: -; CDR3nt: TGTGCCAGCAGCTTACAGGGTTTGTCGTACAATGAGCAGTTCTTC; CDR3aa: CASSLQGLSYNEQFF
v_gene: TRBV5-1; d_gene: -; j_gene: TRBJ1-2; abundance: few; CDR3nt: TGCGCCAGCAGCTTGGAACAGACCAACTATGGCTACACCTTC; CDR3aa: CASSLEQTNYGYTF
v_gene: TRBV28; d_gene: -; j_gene: TRBJ1-1; abundance: -; CDR3nt: TGTGCCAGCAGGAATGATGGGGCCTTGAACACTGAAGCTTTCTTT; CDR3aa: CASRNDGALNTEAFF
v_gene: TRBV19; d_gene: TRBD1; j_gene: TRBJ1-5; abundance: -; CDR3nt: TGTGCCAGTAACCCCATACAGGGGAGGCAGCCCCAGCATTTT; CDR3aa: CASNPIQGRQPQHF
v_gene: TRBV6-1; d_gene: TRBD1; j_gene: TRBJ1-5; abundance: -; CDR3nt: TGTGCCACTACGGGACAGTTGAGCGGTCGTGTGCCCCAGCATTTT; CDR3aa: CATTGQLSGRVPQHF
v_gene: TRBV15; d_gene: -; j_gene: TRBJ1-3; abundance: once; CDR3nt: TGTGCCACCAGCGAAGACACGACTCTTTCCGGAAACACCATATATTTT; CDR3aa: CATSEDTTLSGNTIYF
v_gene: TRBV6-1; d_gene: TRBD2; j_gene: TRBJ2-7; abundance: once; CDR3nt: TGTGCCAGCAAGAGCGGGAGCTACGAGCAGTACTTC; CDR3aa: CASKSGSYEQYF
v_gene: TRBV11-2; d_gene: TRBD1; j_gene: TRBJ2-7; abundance: once; CDR3nt: TGTGCCAGCAGCTTACTCACCGGGACAGAGACTTTTGAGCAGTACTTC; CDR3aa: CASSLLTGTETFEQYF
v_gene: TRBV5-1; d_gene: TRBD2; j_gene: TRBJ2-7; abundance: -; CDR3nt: TGCGCCAGCAGCTTGGTCCCTAGCGGGGTCTCCTACGAGCAGTACTTC; CDR3aa: CASSLVPSGVSYEQYF
v_gene: TRBV28; d_gene: TRBD2; j_gene: TRBJ2-1; abundance: -; CDR3nt: TGTGCCGTTCGCCCGGGACTAGCGGGATTCCGGCAGTTCTTC; CDR3aa: CAVRPGLAGFRQFF
v_gene: TRBV30; d_gene: TRBD1; j_gene: TRBJ2-1; abundance: -; CDR3nt: TGTGCCTGGAGGTTGGACAGGTACTATGAGCAGTTCTTC; CDR3aa: CAWRLDRYYEQFF
v_gene: TRBV28; d_gene: TRBD1; j_gene: TRBJ2-3; abundance: -; CDR3nt: TGTGCCAGCGCGAAAACAGGGGGCACAGATACGCAGTATTTT; CDR3aa: CASAKTGGTDTQYF
v_gene: TRBV27; d_gene: -; j_gene: TRBJ2-2; abundance: -; CDR3nt: TGTGCCAGCAGTTGGGACGGAACGAACACCGGGGAGCTGTTTTTT; CDR3aa: CASSWDGTNTGELFF
v_gene: TRBV5-1; d_gene: -; j_gene: TRBJ2-3; abundance: -; CDR3nt: TGCGCCAGCAGCTTGATACAGGGCAAACCCCCATCACTAGGAGATACGCAGTATTTT; CDR3aa: CASSLIQGKPPSLGDTQYF
v_gene: TRBV5-1; d_gene: -; j_gene: TRBJ1-2; abundance: once; CDR3nt: TGCGCCAGCAGCTTGGGGGGAACAGGGATCTATGGCTACACCTTC; CDR3aa: CASSLGGTGIYGYTF
v_gene: TRBV18; d_gene: -; j_gene: TRBJ2-7; abundance: -; CDR3nt: TGTGCCAGCTCACCTCCCCACGGGTTATTCTACGAGCAGTACTTC; CDR3aa: CASSPPHGLFYEQYF
v_gene: TRBV5-1; d_gene: -; j_gene: TRBJ2-1; abundance: once; CDR3nt: TGCGCCAGCAGCTTAAGGGGAAACGGTGAGCAGTTCTTC; CDR3aa: CASSLRGNGEQFF
v_gene: TRBV6-5; d_gene: -; j_gene: TRBJ2-2; abundance: -; CDR3nt: TGTGCCAGCAAAAAAAGACACACCGGGGAGCTGTTTTTT; CDR3aa: CASKKRHTGELFF
v_gene: TRBV6-5; d_gene: -; j_gene: TRBJ1-1; abundance: -; CDR3nt: TGTGCCAGCAGTTACTCGAGGCAGACTGAAGCTTTCTTT; CDR3aa: CASSYSRQTEAFF
v_gene: TRBV6-1; d_gene: -; j_gene: TRBJ2-5; abundance: -; CDR3nt: TGTGCCAGCGAGGGATACTGGGCCCAAGAGACCCAGTACTTC; CDR3aa: CASEGYWAQETQYF
v_gene: TRBV7-6; d_gene: TRBD1; j_gene: TRBJ2-7; abundance: -; CDR3nt: TGTGCCAGCAGCTACGGACAGGGCCAGTCCTACGAGCAGTACTTC; CDR3aa: CASSYGQGQSYEQYF
v_gene: TRBV10-3; d_gene: TRBD2; j_gene: TRBJ2-7; abundance: -; CDR3nt: TGTGCCATCGATTCCGAGCGGGAGCCCTCAGCGTGCGAGCAGTACTTC; CDR3aa: CAIDSEREPSACEQYF
v_gene: TRBV2; d_gene: -; j_gene: TRBJ1-1; abundance: few; CDR3nt: TGTGCCAGCAATGTACCGGGGATAGCTTTCTTT; CDR3aa: CASNVPGIAFF
v_gene: TRBV5-4; d_gene: TRBD2; j_gene: TRBJ2-7; abundance: -; CDR3nt: TGTGCCAGCACTTTTGGACTAGCGGACTCCTACGAGCAGTACTTC; CDR3aa: CASTFGLADSYEQYF
v_gene: TRBV5-1; d_gene: -; j_gene: TRBJ2-1; abundance: -; CDR3nt: TGCGCCAGCAGCAACAGGGCTGGCAATGAGCAGTTCTTC; CDR3aa: CASSNRAGNEQFF
v_gene: TRBV4-1; d_gene: TRBD1; j_gene: TRBJ2-7; abundance: -; CDR3nt: TGCGCCAGCAGCCAAGATCCGGGACAGGGGCCCTACGAGCAGTACTTC; CDR3aa: CASSQDPGQGPYEQYF
v_gene: TRBV28; d_gene: -; j_gene: TRBJ2-2; abundance: -; CDR3nt: TGTGCCAGCCGATCCGGGTCGCAGGGGACCGGGGAGCTGTTTTTT; CDR3aa: CASRSGSQGTGELFF
v_gene: TRBV9; d_gene: TRBD2; j_gene: TRBJ2-1; abundance: -; CDR3nt: TGTGCCAGCAGCCCGCGGACTAGCGGGAGTGATGAGCAGTTCTTC; CDR3aa: CASSPRTSGSDEQFF
v_gene: TRBV5-1; d_gene: TRBD1; j_gene: TRBJ2-2; abundance: -; CDR3nt: TGCGCCAGCAGCTTGGCTCCTAGGACAGGGGGTACCCCGACTACCGGGGAGCTGTTTTTT; CDR3aa: CASSLAPRTGGTPTTGELFF